Listed below are T cell receptor beta chains from one sample, sequenced in a study of blood T cell repertoires in COVID-19. Sequenced by immunoSEQ multiplex PCR; TCRdb stores in-frame clones only, minus some. Among about 57,000 clones, around 90% were seen once, and the ten largest hold approximately 4.3%. Source material: peripheral blood. The receptors derive from a human donor in a cohort sampled during active COVID-19. The CDR3 runs from the conserved cysteine through the conserved F or W. Fields, in order: clone size, D gene, V gene, J gene, CDR3 DNA, CDR3 protein. The D gene is left open where the match is weak. Only some rows state a clone size, as once, few, many or a class for expanded clones.

NA	NA	TRBV30	TRBJ2-7	TGTGCCTGGAGTGGGTTGGGCGGGCCAGTCTACGAGCAGTACTTC	CAWSGLGGPVYEQYF
NA	TRBD2	TRBV24-1	TRBJ2-1	TGTGCCACCAGTGAAGCTAGCGGGAGGGCCTATGAGCAGTTCTTC	CATSEASGRAYEQFF
NA	TRBD2	TRBV7-2	TRBJ2-5	TGTGCCAGCAGCTTAGCGCTAACCGGGGGGGCCGTCCAAGAGACCCAGTACTTC	CASSLALTGGAVQETQYF
NA	TRBD1	TRBV18	TRBJ2-2	TGTGCCAGCTCACCAGTGGACAGGGCAAACACCGGGGAGCTGTTTTTT	CASSPVDRANTGELFF
once	NA	TRBV5-1	TRBJ1-1	TGCGCCAGCAGCCGACAACAGGGTAACACTGAAGCTTTCTTT	CASSRQQGNTEAFF
NA	TRBD2	TRBV28	TRBJ2-1	TGTGCCAGCAGTTTTTGGGGACTAGCGGGTGTGAATGAGCAGTTCTTC	CASSFWGLAGVNEQFF
few	TRBD2	TRBV7-3	TRBJ2-2	TGTGCCAGCAGCTTCGGACTAGCGAAAACCGGGGAGCTGTTTTTT	CASSFGLAKTGELFF
NA	NA	TRBV5-6	TRBJ1-6	TGTGCCAGCAGCTTGGAGAGCGGGACAAATAATTCACCCCTCCACTTT	CASSLESGTNNSPLHF
NA	TRBD1	TRBV7-9	TRBJ2-3	TGTGCCAGCAGTTACCGGGACAGTCGCACAGATACGCAGTATTTT	CASSYRDSRTDTQYF
once	TRBD2	TRBV7-9	TRBJ2-1	TGTGCCAGCAGCTTAGAGGCGGGAGGACTAGGCAATGAGCAGTTCTTC	CASSLEAGGLGNEQFF
NA	NA	TRBV20-1	TRBJ1-2	TGCAGTGCCAGTACCGGGGGGGCGGGACGAATTGGCTACACCTTC	CSASTGGAGRIGYTF
NA	NA	TRBV19	TRBJ1-4	TGTGCCAGTAAATTTCCGGGACAAAGTAATGAAAAACTGTTTTTT	CASKFPGQSNEKLFF
NA	NA	TRBV5-1	TRBJ1-1	TGCGCCAGCAGCCCTGAGGTCAAGCTAAAACGGACTGAAGCTTTCTTT	CASSPEVKLKRTEAFF
NA	TRBD1	TRBV9	TRBJ2-3	TGTGCCAGCAGCGTAGTGGATGGACAGGGTAGCGGCACAGATACGCAGTATTTT	CASSVVDGQGSGTDTQYF
NA	TRBD2	TRBV6-6	TRBJ2-7	TGTGCCAGACTAGCGGGGGAGGACTACGAGCAGTACTTC	CARLAGEDYEQYF
NA	NA	TRBV7-9	TRBJ2-4	TGTGCCAGCAGCTTACAGGGTGGGACCAAAAACATTCAGTACTTC	CASSLQGGTKNIQYF
NA	TRBD2	TRBV10-1	TRBJ2-5	TGCGCCAGCAGTGAGGCGATACTAGCGGGAGATGCGACCCAGTACTTC	CASSEAILAGDATQYF
NA	NA	TRBV10-3	TRBJ1-2	TGTGCCATAGGGAGGGGGGCCAACTATGGCTACACCTTC	CAIGRGANYGYTF
NA	NA	TRBV19	TRBJ2-7	TGTGCCAGTAGTCCCACCGGGGGGCGGAACGAGCAGTACTTC	CASSPTGGRNEQYF
NA	NA	TRBV5-4	TRBJ2-3	TGTGCCAGCAGCCTCATTAGCGGAGGCACAGATACGCAGTATTTT	CASSLISGGTDTQYF
NA	NA	TRBV27	TRBJ2-6	TGTGCCAGCAGTGAATTAGGGGTCTCTGGGGCCAACGTCCTGACTTTC	CASSELGVSGANVLTF
NA	NA	TRBV19	TRBJ2-6	TGTGCCAGTAGTATTTATTTGGAGAAATCTGGGGCCAACGTCCTGACTTTC	CASSIYLEKSGANVLTF
once	TRBD1	TRBV6-5	TRBJ1-4	TGTGCCAGCAGTTCCGGGGACAGCCCTAATGAAAAACTGTTTTTT	CASSSGDSPNEKLFF
NA	NA	TRBV18	TRBJ1-4	TGTGCCAGCTCACTCGCACAGGTGACTAATGAAAAACTGTTTTTT	CASSLAQVTNEKLFF
NA	NA	TRBV28	TRBJ2-7	TGTGCCAGCAGTCTGACCGGGGATAACTACGAGCAGTACTTC	CASSLTGDNYEQYF
NA	NA	TRBV6-6	TRBJ1-1	TGTGCCAGCAGTAGACCAGGCGATGGCACTGAAGCTTTCTTT	CASSRPGDGTEAFF
NA	NA	TRBV19	TRBJ1-4	TGTGCCAGTACCAACCCAGGTCAGGGCGGCGAAAAACTGTTTTTT	CASTNPGQGGEKLFF
NA	TRBD2	TRBV18	TRBJ2-7	TGTGCCAGCTCACCAACTAGCGGGAGGGCCGGAGGCGAGCAGTACTTC	CASSPTSGRAGGEQYF
NA	TRBD1	TRBV6-2/TRBV6-3	TRBJ1-2	TGTGCCAGCAGTTACTCGCGGACAGGGGGCCATTATGGCTACACCTTC	CASSYSRTGGHYGYTF
NA	NA	TRBV5-1	TRBJ1-2	TGCGCCAGCAGCTTCCAGGGTGGCTATGGCTACACCTTC	CASSFQGGYGYTF
NA	TRBD2	TRBV5-5	TRBJ2-3	TGTGCCAGCAGCTCACTAGCGGGGGCCACCCCCAATACGCAGTATTTT	CASSSLAGATPNTQYF
NA	TRBD1	TRBV12-3/TRBV12-4	TRBJ2-7	TGTGCCAGCAGGGACAGGGGAGTTCGCGAGCAGTACTTC	CASRDRGVREQYF
NA	TRBD1	TRBV7-2	TRBJ1-5	TGTGCCAGCAGCGTCGGGACAGGGGTTACTCAGCCCCAGCATTTT	CASSVGTGVTQPQHF
NA	TRBD2	TRBV20-1	TRBJ2-5	TGCAGTGCTAGTACGCGGGAGGGCCGGGGGACCCAGTACTTC	CSASTREGRGTQYF
NA	TRBD2	TRBV19	TRBJ2-5	TGTGCCAGTAGACAACCGGGGGGCCAAGAGACCCAGTACTTC	CASRQPGGQETQYF
NA	NA	TRBV11-2	TRBJ2-1	TGTGCCAGCAGCTTACAGTCCTACAATGAGCAGTTCTTC	CASSLQSYNEQFF
NA	NA	TRBV7-9	TRBJ2-3	TGTGCCAGCAGTTCAAAAGTCGTCAGGGGTTCCGCAGATACGCAGTATTTT	CASSSKVVRGSADTQYF
NA	NA	TRBV5-4	TRBJ1-6	TGTGCCAGCAGCCTGGACAGCTATAATTCACCCCTCCACTTT	CASSLDSYNSPLHF
NA	TRBD2	TRBV28	TRBJ2-3	TGTGCCAGCAGTTTATTTCGGAGTCTAGCGGGTGATACGCAGTATTTT	CASSLFRSLAGDTQYF
NA	TRBD2	TRBV5-4	TRBJ2-5	TGTGCCAGCAGCCCGGGACTAGCGGGAGGCGCCCCAGAGACCCAGTACTTC	CASSPGLAGGAPETQYF
NA	TRBD2	TRBV5-1	TRBJ2-1	TGCGCCAGCAGCTTTCGTCTAGCGGGAGTCAATGAGCAGTTCTTC	CASSFRLAGVNEQFF
NA	TRBD1	TRBV5-4	TRBJ2-5	TGTGCCAGCAGCTATAGACAGGGAGAGGGAGAAGAGACCCAGTACTTC	CASSYRQGEGEETQYF
NA	TRBD1	TRBV5-1	TRBJ2-1	TGCGCCAGCAGCCGAGGGGGCAGCTCCTACAATGAGCAGTTCTTC	CASSRGGSSYNEQFF
NA	TRBD1	TRBV5-1	TRBJ1-4	TGCGCCAGCAGCTCAACAGGGGGCGGTGGTGAAAAACTGTTTTTT	CASSSTGGGGEKLFF
NA	NA	TRBV6-1	TRBJ1-5	TGTGCCAGCAGTGAAAGGGTGGGGCTGAGCAATCAGCCCCAGCATTTT	CASSERVGLSNQPQHF
NA	TRBD1	TRBV28	TRBJ1-6	TGTGCCAGCAGTTTACCTTCGACAGGGGGCTCACCCCTCCACTTT	CASSLPSTGGSPLHF
once	NA	TRBV28	TRBJ1-1	TGTGCCAGCAGTGTGGGCCCCAGGCGGGGCACTGAAGCTTTCTTT	CASSVGPRRGTEAFF
few	TRBD1	TRBV25-1	TRBJ2-5	TGTGCCAGCAGTGCGGACAGGGGGAGTGAGACCCAGTACTTC	CASSADRGSETQYF
NA	NA	TRBV5-1	TRBJ2-7	TGCGCCAGCAGCCCGGAGGGGCCGGGGACCTACGAGCAGTACTTC	CASSPEGPGTYEQYF
once	NA	TRBV3-1/TRBV3-2	TRBJ2-3	TGTGCCAGCAGCCAACAGAGGTCAGCTACGCAGTATTTT	CASSQQRSATQYF
NA	NA	TRBV6-1	TRBJ2-6	TGTGCCAGCAGTCAAGGACACCGCTCTGGGGCCAACGTCCTGACTTTC	CASSQGHRSGANVLTF
NA	TRBD2	TRBV7-9	TRBJ2-1	TGTGCCAGCAGCTATAGCGGGGCATACTCCTACAATGAGCAGTTCTTC	CASSYSGAYSYNEQFF
few	NA	TRBV2	TRBJ2-7	TGTGCCAGCAAAGAAGGCAGGGGTGGCTACGAGCAGTACTTC	CASKEGRGGYEQYF
NA	NA	TRBV18	TRBJ1-1	TGTGCCAGCTCACCCCTCGAATCGGGGGGAAGGACTGAAGCTTTCTTT	CASSPLESGGRTEAFF
NA	NA	TRBV5-1	TRBJ2-5	TGCGCCAGCAGCTTGAATACGGTCTCGGAGACCCAGTACTTC	CASSLNTVSETQYF
NA	TRBD1	TRBV6-5	TRBJ2-3	TGTGCCAGCAGGGACAGGGCGACTCACACAGATACGCAGTATTTT	CASRDRATHTDTQYF
NA	NA	TRBV5-5	TRBJ2-7	TGTGCCAGCAGCTACAGGGATCCCTACGAGCAGTACTTC	CASSYRDPYEQYF
NA	NA	TRBV9	TRBJ1-6	TGTGCCAGCAGCGTGGAGGCCCGGTCACCCCTCCACTTT	CASSVEARSPLHF
NA	NA	TRBV2	TRBJ2-1	TGTGCCAGCAGTGAAGTGTTAGCGGTCCATGAGCAGTTCTTC	CASSEVLAVHEQFF